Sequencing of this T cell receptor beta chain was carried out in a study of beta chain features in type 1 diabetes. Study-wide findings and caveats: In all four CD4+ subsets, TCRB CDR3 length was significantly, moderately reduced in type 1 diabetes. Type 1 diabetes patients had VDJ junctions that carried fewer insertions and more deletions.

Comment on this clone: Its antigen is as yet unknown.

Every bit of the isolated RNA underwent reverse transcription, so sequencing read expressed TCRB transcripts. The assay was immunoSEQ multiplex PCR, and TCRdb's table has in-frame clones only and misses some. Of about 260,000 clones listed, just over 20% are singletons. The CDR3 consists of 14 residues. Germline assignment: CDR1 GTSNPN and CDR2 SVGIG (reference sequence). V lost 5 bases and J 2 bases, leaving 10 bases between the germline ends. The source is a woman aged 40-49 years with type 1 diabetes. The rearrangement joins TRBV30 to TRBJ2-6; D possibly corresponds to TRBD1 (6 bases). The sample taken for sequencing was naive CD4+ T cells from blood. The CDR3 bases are TGTGCCTGGTTGAAGGGGGCTGGGGCCAACGTCCTGACTTTC. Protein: CAWLKGAGANVLTF.